One TCR beta chain is described in this entry. The ends were cut back, 1 base at V and 4 bases at J, with 8 bases in the middle. CDR1 is KGHSH, CDR2 LQKENI, per germline. The CDR3 spans 14 residues. The data derive from a study of cytomegalovirus exposure and HLA in healthy donors. Overall study: The 666 first-cohort repertoires shared a platform with the 130 or so validation repertoires, as reported in a later analysis.

Assay: immunoSEQ multiplex PCR; the TCRdb copy retains only in-frame clones and omits some. The sample holds some 180,000 clones, about 81% seen once. The sequencing input was PBMCs. This chain uses TRBV18 with TRBJ1-3, with D unresolved. The receptor was derived from a woman in her twenties or thirties in good health and CMV-seronegative. CDR3 nucleotide sequence: TGTGCCAGCTCACCACTAACAGAAGGAAACACCATATATTTT. It translates to CASSPLTEGNTIYF.